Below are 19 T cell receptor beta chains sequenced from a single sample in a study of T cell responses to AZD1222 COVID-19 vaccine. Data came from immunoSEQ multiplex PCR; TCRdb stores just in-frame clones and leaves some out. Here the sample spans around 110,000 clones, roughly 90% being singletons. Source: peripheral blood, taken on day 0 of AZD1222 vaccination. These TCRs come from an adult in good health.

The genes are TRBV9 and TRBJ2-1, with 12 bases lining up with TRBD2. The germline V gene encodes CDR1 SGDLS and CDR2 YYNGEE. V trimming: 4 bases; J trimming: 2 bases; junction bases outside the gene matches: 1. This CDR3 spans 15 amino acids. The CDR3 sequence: CASSSSGGAYNEQFF. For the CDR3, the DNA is TGTGCCAGCAGCTCTAGCGGGGGGGCCTACAATGAGCAGTTCTTC.

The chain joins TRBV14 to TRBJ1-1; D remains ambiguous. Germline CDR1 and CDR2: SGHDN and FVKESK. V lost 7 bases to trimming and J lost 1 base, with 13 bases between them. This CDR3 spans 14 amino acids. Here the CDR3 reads CASTIGGANTEAFF. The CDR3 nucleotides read TGTGCCAGCACAATCGGAGGAGCGAACACTGAAGCTTTCTTT.

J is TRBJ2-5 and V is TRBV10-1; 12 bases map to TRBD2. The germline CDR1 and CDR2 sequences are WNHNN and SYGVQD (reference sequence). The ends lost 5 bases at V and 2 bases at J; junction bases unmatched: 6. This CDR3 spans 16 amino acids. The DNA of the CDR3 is TGCGCCAGCAGTTTTCGACTAGCGGGGGTTCAAGAGACCCAGTACTTC. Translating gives CASSFRLAGVQETQYF.

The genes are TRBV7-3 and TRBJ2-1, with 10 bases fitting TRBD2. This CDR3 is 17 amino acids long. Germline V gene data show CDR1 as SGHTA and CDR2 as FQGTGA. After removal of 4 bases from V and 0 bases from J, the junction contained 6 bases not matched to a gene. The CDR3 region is CASSSQPSGSSYNEQFF. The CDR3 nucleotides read TGTGCCAGCAGCTCGCAACCTAGCGGGAGCTCCTACAATGAGCAGTTCTTC. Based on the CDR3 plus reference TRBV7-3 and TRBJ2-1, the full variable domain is GAGVSQTPSNKVTEKGKYVELRCDPISGHTALYWYRQSLGQGPEFLIYFQGTGAADDSGLPNDRFFAVRPEGSVSTLKIQRTERGDSAVYLCASSSQPSGSSYNEQFFGPGTRLTVL.

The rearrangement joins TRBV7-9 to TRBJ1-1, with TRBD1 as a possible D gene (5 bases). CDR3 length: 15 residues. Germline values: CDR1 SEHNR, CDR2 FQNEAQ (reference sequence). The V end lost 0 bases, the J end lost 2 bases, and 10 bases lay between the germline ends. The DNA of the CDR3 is TGTGCCAGCAGCTTAGCGAGAGGGGTTAACACTGAAGCTTTCTTT. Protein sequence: CASSLARGVNTEAFF.

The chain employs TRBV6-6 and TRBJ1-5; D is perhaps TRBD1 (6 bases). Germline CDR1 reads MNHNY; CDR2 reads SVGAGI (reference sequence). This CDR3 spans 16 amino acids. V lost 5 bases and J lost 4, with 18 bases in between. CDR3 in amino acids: CASSTDPGHSNQPQHF. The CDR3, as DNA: TGTGCCAGCAGTACAGATCCGGGACACTCGAATCAGCCCCAGCATTTT.

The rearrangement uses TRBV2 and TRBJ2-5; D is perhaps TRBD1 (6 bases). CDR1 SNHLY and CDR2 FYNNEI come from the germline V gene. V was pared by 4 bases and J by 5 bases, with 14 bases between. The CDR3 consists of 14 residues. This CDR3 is CASSAQGRGETQYF. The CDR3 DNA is TGTGCCAGCAGTGCGCAGGGGCGCGGGGAGACCCAGTACTTC. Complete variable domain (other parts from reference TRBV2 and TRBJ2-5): EPEVTQTPSHQVTQMGQEVILRCVPISNHLYFYWYRQILGQKVEFLVSFYNNEISEKSEIFDDQFSVERPDGSNFTLKIRSTKLEDSAMYFCASSAQGRGETQYFGPGTRLLVL.

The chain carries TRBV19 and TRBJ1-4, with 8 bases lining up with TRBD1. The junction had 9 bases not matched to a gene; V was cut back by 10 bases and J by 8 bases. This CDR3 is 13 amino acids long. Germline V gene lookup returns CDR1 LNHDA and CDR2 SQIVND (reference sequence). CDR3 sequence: CATRDRILEKLFF. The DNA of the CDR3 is TGTGCCACCAGGGACAGGATCCTCGAAAAACTGTTTTTT.

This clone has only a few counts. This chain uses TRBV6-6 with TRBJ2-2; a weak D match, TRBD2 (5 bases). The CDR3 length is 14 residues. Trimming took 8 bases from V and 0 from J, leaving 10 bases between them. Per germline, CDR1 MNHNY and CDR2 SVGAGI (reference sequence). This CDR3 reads CASGGGPNTGELFF. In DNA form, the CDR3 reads TGTGCCAGCGGAGGCGGACCGAACACCGGGGAGCTGTTTTTT.

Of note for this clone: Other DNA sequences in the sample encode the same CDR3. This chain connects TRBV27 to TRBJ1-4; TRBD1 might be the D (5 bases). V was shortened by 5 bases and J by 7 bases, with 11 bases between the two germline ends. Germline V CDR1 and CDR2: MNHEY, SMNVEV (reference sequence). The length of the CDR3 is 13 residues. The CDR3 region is CASSPRTLEKLFF. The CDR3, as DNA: TGTGCCAGCAGTCCTCGGACACTTGAAAAACTGTTTTTT.

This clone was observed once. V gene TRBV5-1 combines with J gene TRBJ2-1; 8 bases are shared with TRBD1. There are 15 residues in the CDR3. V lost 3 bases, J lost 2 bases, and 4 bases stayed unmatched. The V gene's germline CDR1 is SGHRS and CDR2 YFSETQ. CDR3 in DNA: TGCGCCAGCAGCTCGGGACAGGCGACCTACAATGAGCAGTTCTTC. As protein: CASSSGQATYNEQFF.

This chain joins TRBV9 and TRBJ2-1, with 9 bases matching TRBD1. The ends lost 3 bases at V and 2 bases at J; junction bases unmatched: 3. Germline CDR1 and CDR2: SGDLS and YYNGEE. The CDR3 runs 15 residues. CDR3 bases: TGTGCCAGCAGCGGACAGGGGGGAACCTACAATGAGCAGTTCTTC. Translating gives CASSGQGGTYNEQFF.

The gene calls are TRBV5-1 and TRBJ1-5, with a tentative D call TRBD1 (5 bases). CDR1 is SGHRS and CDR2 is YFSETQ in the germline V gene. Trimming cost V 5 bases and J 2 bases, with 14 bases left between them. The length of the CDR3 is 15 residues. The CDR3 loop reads CASSLNSGGNQPQHF. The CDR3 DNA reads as TGCGCCAGCAGTCTTAATTCGGGGGGCAATCAGCCCCAGCATTTT.

The CDR3 coding sequence is TGCGCCAGCACGGGACTAGCGGGTGGGGCCTACAATGAGCAGTTCTTC. Translation: CASTGLAGGAYNEQFF. This chain joins TRBV5-1 and TRBJ2-1, with 12 bases lining up with TRBD2. V trimming: 6 bases; J trimming: 2 bases; junction bases outside the gene matches: 6. Germline loops: CDR1 SGHRS, CDR2 YFSETQ. This CDR3 region has 16 residues.

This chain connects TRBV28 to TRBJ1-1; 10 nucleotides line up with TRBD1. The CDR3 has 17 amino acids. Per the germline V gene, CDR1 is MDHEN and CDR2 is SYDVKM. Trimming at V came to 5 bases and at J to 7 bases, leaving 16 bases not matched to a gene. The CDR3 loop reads CASSPHSLTGGLGEAFF. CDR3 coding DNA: TGTGCCAGCAGTCCCCATTCCCTGACAGGGGGCTTGGGTGAAGCTTTCTTT. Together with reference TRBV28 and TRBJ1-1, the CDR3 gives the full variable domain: DVKVTQSSRYLVKRTGEKVFLECVQDMDHENMFWYRQDPGLGLRLIYFSYDVKMKEKGDIPEGYSVSREKKERFSLILESASTNQTSMYLCASSPHSLTGGLGEAFFGQGTRLTVV.

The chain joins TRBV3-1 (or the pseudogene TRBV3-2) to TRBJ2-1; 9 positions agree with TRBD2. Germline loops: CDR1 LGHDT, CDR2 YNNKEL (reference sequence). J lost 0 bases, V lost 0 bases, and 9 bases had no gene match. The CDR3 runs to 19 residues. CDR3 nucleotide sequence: TGTGCCAGCAGCCAAGATGGTACTAGCGGGCCGAGCTCCTACAATGAGCAGTTCTTC. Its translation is CASSQDGTSGPSSYNEQFF.

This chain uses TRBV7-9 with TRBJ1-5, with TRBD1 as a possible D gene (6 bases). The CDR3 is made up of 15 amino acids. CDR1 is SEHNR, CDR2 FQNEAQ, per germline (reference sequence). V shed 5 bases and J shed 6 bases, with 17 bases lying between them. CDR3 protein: CASSPPGQGSQPQHF. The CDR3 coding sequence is TGTGCCAGCAGCCCTCCTGGCCAGGGGAGTCAGCCCCAGCATTTT.

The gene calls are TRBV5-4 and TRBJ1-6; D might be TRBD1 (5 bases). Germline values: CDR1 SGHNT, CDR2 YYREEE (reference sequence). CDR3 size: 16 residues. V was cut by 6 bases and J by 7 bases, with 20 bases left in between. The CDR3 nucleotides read TGTGCCAGCACCACCTTCGCCGGGACGGGAAATTCACCCCTCCACTTT. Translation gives CASTTFAGTGNSPLHF.

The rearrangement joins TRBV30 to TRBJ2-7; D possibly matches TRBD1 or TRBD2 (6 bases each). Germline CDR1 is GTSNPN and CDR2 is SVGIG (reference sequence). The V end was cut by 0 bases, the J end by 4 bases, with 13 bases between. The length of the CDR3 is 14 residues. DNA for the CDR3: TGTGCCTGGAGTGTAGGGGGGATGTCTTACGAGCAGTACTTC. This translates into CAWSVGGMSYEQYF.